Detailed here is one T cell receptor (beta chain). The antigen is not known. CDR1 and CDR2 (germline): MNHEY, SVGAGI. J lost 2 bases, V lost 4 bases, and 4 bases had no gene match. The CDR3 is made up of 17 amino acids. These data are taken from a study of identical twins. The authors used template switching to add a universal primer site and gave cDNA unique molecular identifiers. MiXCR, applied by TCRdb to the 5' RACE reads, yields one record per CDR3 protein. The sample holds 1.5 million to 2 million distinct CDR3 sequences, around 33% seen once. General study points: With abundant cord blood beta clonotypes, insertions were fewer; memory repertoires showed no such pattern. The study based its conclusions on cross-sectional statistical analysis and did not follow the same donors. Less excess twin sharing appeared in beta out-of-frame sequences.

Input material: cord blood. This chain links TRBV6-5 with TRBJ2-3; 15 bases fit TRBD2. This TCR was sampled from a newborn girl in good health. Here the CDR3 reads CASSSGTSGRPTDTQYF. For the CDR3, the DNA is TGTGCCAGCAGTTCCGGGACTAGCGGGAGGCCCACAGATACGCAGTATTTT.